This T cell receptor (beta chain) was recovered during a study of blood T cell repertoires in COVID-19 (dated by TCRdb to between 2020 and 2021). About the study as a whole: Samples covering the acute and convalescent phases of COVID-19 were provided by collaborators in the United States, Italy and Spain. The material from the prospective study consisted of cDNA or gDNA derived from T cells, B-cell-depleted T cells, or PBMCs. The dataset comprised deeply sampled blood TCRbeta repertoires from subjects exposed to, actively infected with, or recovered from COVID-19. A freely available public database, intended as a resource for researchers studying the immune response to SARS-CoV-2, is where the repertoires were released. Samples came from the ongoing ImmuneRACE study (first 160 participants) plus 1,254 subjects from 6 global collaborators. Sample metadata almost always included a de-identified subject ID, COVID-19 status, age in years and sex. HLA class I and class II types, where available, came from metadata supplied by the sample provider rather than from assay-based typing.

Each collaborating institution followed its own protocols to collect whole blood in K2EDTA tubes. For TCRbeta analysis, collaborator samples were shipped as frozen whole blood, as isolated PBMCs, or as DNA extracted from either sample type. Trimming removed 2 bases from V and 4 bases from J, leaving 15 bases between the germline ends. The cysteine opens and the phenylalanine closes a CDR3 of 17 amino acids. Just the 51-base CDR3 DNA is kept, in frame starting at base 1. CDR1 and CDR2 were assigned from the germline V gene as MNHNS and SASEGT. TCRbeta CDR3 regions were amplified from genomic DNA by means of the immunoSEQ Assay, a bias-controlled multiplex PCR. Per the original workflow: Within the assay, amplification of reference gene primers was used to estimate how many nucleated cells each sample contained. To quantify the absolute abundance of each unique TCRbeta CDR3 rearrangement, sequence reads were collapsed and filtered. For each sample, productive Simpson clonality was calculated as the square root of Simpson's diversity index across productive rearrangements. This is the immuneACCESS table as TCRdb keeps it, with only in-frame sequences that have V and J called. A part of the clones is gone; compared with another copy, unresolved V genes explain less than half, and the rest is unexplained. V and J calls and clone size follow that table, whereas D and trimming were derived from the DNA. The table for this sample lists approximately 21,000 clones; around 88% of them were counted only once. The leading ten clones occupy roughly 19% of the sample.

Results and caveats for the whole study, not just this receptor: How much clinical and demographic metadata was included differed by source and by participant, and the metadata was provided uncurated.

Worth noting for this clone: The antigen it binds to is not known. Per-base quality was not reported, and no clone a single base away is much larger than it.

The sequenced sample was peripheral blood. This receptor was taken from a human donor with acute or convalescent COVID-19. The donor label of this sample is uncertain. The chain was built from TRBV6-1 and TRBJ1-6; 6 matching bases give a weak D call of TRBD1. This receptor carries the CDR3 CASSELGRGGYNSPLHF. The nucleotides are TGTGCCAGCAGTGAACTCGGCAGGGGCGGATATAATTCACCCCTCCACTTT.